One T cell receptor (beta chain) is described in this entry. Antigen: not known. The CDR3 contains 13 residues. V lost 10 bases and J 1 base, leaving 11 bases between the germline ends. The germline CDR1 and CDR2 sequences are MDHEN and SYDVKM. The data were obtained in a study of spatial heterogeneity in lung cancer. Documented time point: sample taken at primary tumor resection. Sequencing of whole RNA from tumor, nontumor lung or frozen PBMC involved no sorting. The donor group consisted of roughly 70 patients who had untreated, early-stage non-small cell lung cancer. Study-level results: Resection blood, more than follow-up blood, showed ubiquitous expanded tumor TCRs.

TCRdb re-analysed the 5' RACE reads in MiXCR, keeping a single row per CDR3 protein. This sample carries 75,000 to 85,000 distinct CDR3 sequences, roughly a fifth of them seen once, and the ten largest clones take 5% to 8%. This sample comprised PBMCs, obtained at surgery. The chain carries TRBV28 and TRBJ2-4; no firm D call. This clonotype was sampled from a male donor with early-stage non-small cell lung cancer. The CDR3 DNA reads as TGTGCCACCCACCCTGGGGCCAAAAACATTCAGTACTTC. Its translation is CATHPGAKNIQYF.